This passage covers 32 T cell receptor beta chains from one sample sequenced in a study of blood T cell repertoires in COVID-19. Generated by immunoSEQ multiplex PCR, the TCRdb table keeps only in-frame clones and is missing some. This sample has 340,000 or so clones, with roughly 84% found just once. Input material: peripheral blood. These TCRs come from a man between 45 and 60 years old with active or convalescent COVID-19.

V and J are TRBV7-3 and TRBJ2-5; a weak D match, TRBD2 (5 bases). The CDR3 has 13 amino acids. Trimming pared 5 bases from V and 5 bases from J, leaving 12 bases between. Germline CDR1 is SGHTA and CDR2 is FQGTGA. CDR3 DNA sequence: TGTGCCAGCAGCCCGGGATTTAGGGAGACCCAGTACTTC. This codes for CASSPGFRETQYF.

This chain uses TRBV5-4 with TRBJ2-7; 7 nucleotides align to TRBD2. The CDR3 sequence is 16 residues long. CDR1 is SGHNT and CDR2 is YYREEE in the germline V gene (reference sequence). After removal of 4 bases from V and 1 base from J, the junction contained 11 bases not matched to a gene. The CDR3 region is CASSPSVGGRSYEQYF. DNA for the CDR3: TGTGCCAGCAGCCCTTCCGTGGGGGGGAGATCCTACGAGCAGTACTTC.

The CDR3, as DNA: TGTGCCAGCAGCGATGGGACAGTTGTCTATGGCTACACCTTC. Its translation: CASSDGTVVYGYTF. The J gene is TRBJ1-2, the V gene TRBV9; 7 bases agree with TRBD1. CDR3 length: 14 amino acids. J was trimmed by 4 bases and V by 3 bases; bases with no gene match: 6. Germline V gene lookup returns CDR1 SGDLS and CDR2 YYNGEE.

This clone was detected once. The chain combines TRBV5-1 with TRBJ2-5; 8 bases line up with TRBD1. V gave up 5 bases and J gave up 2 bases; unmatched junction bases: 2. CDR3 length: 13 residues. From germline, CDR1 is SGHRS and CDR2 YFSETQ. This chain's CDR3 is CASRDREQETQYF. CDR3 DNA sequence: TGCGCCAGCAGGGACAGGGAACAAGAGACCCAGTACTTC.

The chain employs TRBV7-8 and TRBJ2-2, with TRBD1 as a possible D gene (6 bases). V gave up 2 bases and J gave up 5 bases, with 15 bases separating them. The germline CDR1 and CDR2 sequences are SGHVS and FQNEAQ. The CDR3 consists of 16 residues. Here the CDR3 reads CASSLSPGALTGELFF. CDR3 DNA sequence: TGTGCCAGCAGCTTAAGCCCAGGGGCCTTAACCGGGGAGCTGTTTTTT.

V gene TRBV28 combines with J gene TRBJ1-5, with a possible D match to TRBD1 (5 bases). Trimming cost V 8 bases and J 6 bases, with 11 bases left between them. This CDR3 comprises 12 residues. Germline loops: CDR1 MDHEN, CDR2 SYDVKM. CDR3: CASARAGQPQHF. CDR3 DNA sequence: TGTGCCAGCGCCAGGGCAGGTCAGCCCCAGCATTTT.

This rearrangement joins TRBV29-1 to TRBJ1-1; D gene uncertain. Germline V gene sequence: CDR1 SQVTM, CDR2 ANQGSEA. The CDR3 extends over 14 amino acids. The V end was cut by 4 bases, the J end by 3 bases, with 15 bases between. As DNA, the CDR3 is TGCAGCGTTGCTCTGCAGTCTCTTCACACTGAAGCTTTCTTT. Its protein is CSVALQSLHTEAFF.

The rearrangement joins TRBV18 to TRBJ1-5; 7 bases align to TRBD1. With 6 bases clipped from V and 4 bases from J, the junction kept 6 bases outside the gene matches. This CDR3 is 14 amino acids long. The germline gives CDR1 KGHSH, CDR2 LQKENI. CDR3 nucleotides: TGTGCCAGCTCCCGGGACAGATATAATCAGCCCCAGCATTTT. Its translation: CASSRDRYNQPQHF.

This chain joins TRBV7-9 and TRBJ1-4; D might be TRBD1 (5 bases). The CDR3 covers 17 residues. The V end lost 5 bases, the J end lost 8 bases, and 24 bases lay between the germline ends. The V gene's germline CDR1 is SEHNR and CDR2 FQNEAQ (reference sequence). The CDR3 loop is CASSRNPGGVGFEKLFF. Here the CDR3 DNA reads TGTGCCAGCAGCCGGAACCCGGGGGGGGTAGGGTTCGAAAAACTGTTTTTT.

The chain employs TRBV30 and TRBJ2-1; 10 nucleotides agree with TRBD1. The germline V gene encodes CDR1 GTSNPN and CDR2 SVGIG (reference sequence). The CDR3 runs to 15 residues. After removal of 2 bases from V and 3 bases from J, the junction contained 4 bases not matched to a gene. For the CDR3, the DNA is TGTGCCTGGAGTCTAAGGACAGGGGGCTACAATGAGCAGTTCTTC. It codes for CAWSLRTGGYNEQFF.

The CDR3 loop reads CASSTGGGLTYNEQFF. The CDR3 DNA sequence: TGTGCCAGTAGCACAGGGGGGGGATTAACGTACAATGAGCAGTTCTTC. The V and J genes are TRBV19 and TRBJ2-1; D perhaps matches TRBD1 (8 bases). This CDR3 contains 16 residues. Trimming stripped 6 bases from V and 4 bases from J, with 19 bases between. Germline CDR1 LNHDA, CDR2 SQIVND (reference sequence).

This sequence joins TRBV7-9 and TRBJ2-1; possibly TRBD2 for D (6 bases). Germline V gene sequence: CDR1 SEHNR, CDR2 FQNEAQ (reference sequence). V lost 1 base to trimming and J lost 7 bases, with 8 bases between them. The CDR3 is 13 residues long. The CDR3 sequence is CASSLVLANEQFF. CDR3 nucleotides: TGTGCCAGCAGCTTAGTACTAGCAAATGAGCAGTTCTTC.

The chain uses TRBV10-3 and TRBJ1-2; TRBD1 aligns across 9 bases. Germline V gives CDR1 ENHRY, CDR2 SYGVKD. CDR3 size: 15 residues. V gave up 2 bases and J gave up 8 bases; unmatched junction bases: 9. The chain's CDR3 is CAISEPLDRGGGYTF. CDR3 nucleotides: TGTGCCATCAGTGAGCCCCTGGACAGGGGTGGAGGCTACACCTTC.

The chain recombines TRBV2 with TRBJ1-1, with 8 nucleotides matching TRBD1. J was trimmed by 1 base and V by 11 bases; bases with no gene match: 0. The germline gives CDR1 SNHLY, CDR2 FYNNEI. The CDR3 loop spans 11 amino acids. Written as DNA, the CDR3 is TGTGCCGGACAGGGGAACACTGAAGCTTTCTTT. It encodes CAGQGNTEAFF.

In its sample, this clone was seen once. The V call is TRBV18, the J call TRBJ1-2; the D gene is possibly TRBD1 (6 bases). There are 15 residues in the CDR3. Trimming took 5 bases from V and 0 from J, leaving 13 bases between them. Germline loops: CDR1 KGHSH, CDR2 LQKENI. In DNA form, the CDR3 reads TGTGCCAGCTCAGAGAACAGGGTCGCTAACTATGGCTACACCTTC. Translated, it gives CASSENRVANYGYTF. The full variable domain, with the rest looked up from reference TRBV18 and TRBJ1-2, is NAGVMQNPRHLVRRRGQEARLRCSPMKGHSHVYWYRQLPEEGLKFMVYLQKENIIDESGMPKERFSAEFPKEGPSILRIQQVVRGDSAAYFCASSENRVANYGYTFGSGTRLTVV.

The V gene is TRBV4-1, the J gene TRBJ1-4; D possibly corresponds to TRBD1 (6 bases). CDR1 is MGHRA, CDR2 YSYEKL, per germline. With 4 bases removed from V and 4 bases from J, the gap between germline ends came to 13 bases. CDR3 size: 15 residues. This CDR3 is CASSPNTGFNEKLFF. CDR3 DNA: TGCGCCAGCAGCCCCAATACAGGGTTTAATGAAAAACTGTTTTTT.

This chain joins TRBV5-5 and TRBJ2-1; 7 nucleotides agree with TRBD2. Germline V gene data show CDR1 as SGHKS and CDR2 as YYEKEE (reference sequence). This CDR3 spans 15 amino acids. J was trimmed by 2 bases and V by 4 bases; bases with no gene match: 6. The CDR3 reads CASSLGGTTYNEQFF. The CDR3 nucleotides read TGTGCCAGCAGCCTGGGGGGGACTACCTACAATGAGCAGTTCTTC.

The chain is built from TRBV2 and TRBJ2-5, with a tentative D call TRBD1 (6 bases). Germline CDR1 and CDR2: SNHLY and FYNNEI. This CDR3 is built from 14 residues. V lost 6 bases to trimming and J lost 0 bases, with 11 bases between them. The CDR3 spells CASSLRTDQETQYF. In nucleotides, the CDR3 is TGTGCCAGCAGCCTCCGGACAGACCAAGAGACCCAGTACTTC.

The CDR3 protein is CASSEQYLSNQPQHF. CDR3 DNA sequence: TGTGCCAGCAGTGAGCAGTACCTTAGCAATCAGCCCCAGCATTTT. The rearrangement uses TRBV2 and TRBJ1-5; D remains ambiguous. Germline V CDR1 and CDR2: SNHLY, FYNNEI. V gave up 3 bases and J gave up 0 bases, with 9 bases separating them. The CDR3 sequence is 15 residues long. Together with reference TRBV2 and TRBJ1-5, the CDR3 gives the full variable domain: EPEVTQTPSHQVTQMGQEVILRCVPISNHLYFYWYRQILGQKVEFLVSFYNNEISEKSEIFDDQFSVERPDGSNFTLKIRSTKLEDSAMYFCASSEQYLSNQPQHFGDGTRLSIL.

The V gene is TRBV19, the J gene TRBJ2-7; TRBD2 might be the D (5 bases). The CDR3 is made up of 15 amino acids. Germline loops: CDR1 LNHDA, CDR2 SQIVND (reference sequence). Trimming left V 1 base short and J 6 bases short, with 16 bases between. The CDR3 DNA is TGTGCCAGTAGTATAGTTCCGAATCCGAGCGGCGAGCAGTACTTC. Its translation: CASSIVPNPSGEQYF. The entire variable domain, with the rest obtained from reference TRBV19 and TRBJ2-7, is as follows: DGGITQSPKYLFRKEGQNVTLSCEQNLNHDAMYWYRQDPGQGLRLIYYSQIVNDFQKGDIAEGYSVSREKKESFPLTVTSAQKNPTAFYLCASSIVPNPSGEQYFGPGTRLTVT.

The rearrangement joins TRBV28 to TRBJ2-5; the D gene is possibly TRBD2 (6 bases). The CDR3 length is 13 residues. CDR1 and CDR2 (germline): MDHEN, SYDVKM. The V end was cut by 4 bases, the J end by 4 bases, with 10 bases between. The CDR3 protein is CASSSGLLETQYF. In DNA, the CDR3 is TGTGCCAGCAGTTCGGGACTCCTAGAGACCCAGTACTTC.

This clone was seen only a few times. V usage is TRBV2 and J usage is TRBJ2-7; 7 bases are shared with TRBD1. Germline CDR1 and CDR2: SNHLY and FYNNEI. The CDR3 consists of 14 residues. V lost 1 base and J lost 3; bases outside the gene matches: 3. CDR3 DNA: TGTGCCAGCAGTGAAGAGACAGGGTACTACGAGCAGTACTTC. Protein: CASSEETGYYEQYF.

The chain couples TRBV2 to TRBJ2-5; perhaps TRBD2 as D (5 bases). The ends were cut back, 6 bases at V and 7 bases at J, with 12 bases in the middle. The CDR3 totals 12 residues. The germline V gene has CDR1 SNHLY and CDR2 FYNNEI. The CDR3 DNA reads TGTGCCAGCAGCATCCATGAGGGGACCCAGTACTTC. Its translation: CASSIHEGTQYF.

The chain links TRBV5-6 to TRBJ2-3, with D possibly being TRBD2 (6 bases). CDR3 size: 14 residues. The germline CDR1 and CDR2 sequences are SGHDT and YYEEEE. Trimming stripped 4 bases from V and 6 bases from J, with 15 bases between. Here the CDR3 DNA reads TGTGCCAGCAGCCTCGGGGCTGCGGGGGATACGCAGTATTTT. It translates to CASSLGAAGDTQYF.

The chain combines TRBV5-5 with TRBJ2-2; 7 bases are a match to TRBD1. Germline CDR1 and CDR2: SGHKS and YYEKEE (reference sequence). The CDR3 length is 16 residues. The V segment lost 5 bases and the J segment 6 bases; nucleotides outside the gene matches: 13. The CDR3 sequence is CASRDARTGSAGELFF. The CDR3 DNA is TGTGCCAGCAGGGATGCAAGGACAGGTAGCGCCGGGGAGCTGTTTTTT. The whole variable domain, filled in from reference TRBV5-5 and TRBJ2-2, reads DAGVTQSPTHLIKTRGQQVTLRCSPISGHKSVSWYQQVLGQGPQFIFQYYEKEERGRGNFPDRFSARQFPNYSSELNVNALLLGDSALYLCASRDARTGSAGELFFGEGSRLTVL.

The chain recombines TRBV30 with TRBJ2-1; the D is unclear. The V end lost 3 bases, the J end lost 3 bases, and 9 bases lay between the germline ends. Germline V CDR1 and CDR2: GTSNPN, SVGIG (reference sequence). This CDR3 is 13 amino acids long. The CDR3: CAWRAHNYNEQFF. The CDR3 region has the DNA TGTGCCTGGAGGGCCCACAACTACAATGAGCAGTTCTTC.

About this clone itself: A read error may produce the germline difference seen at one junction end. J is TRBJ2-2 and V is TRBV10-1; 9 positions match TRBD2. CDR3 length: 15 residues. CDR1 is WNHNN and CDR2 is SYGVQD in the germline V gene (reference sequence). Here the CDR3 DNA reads TGCGCCACCAGTGTGCGAGCGGGAGGCACCGGGGAGCTGTTTTTT. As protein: CATSVRAGGTGELFF.

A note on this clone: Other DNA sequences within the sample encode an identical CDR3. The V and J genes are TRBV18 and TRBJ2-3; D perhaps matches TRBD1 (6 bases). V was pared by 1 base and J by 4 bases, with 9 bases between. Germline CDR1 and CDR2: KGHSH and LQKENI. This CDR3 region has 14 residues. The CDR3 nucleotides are TGTGCCAGCTCACCACTAGGGGGAGCAGATACGCAGTATTTT. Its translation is CASSPLGGADTQYF.

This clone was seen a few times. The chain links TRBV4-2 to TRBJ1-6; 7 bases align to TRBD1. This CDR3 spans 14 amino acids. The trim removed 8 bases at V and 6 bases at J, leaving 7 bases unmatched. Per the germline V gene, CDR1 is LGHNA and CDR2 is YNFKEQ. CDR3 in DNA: TGTGCCAGCCATCGACAGGGACCTAATTCACCCCTCCACTTT. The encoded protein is CASHRQGPNSPLHF.

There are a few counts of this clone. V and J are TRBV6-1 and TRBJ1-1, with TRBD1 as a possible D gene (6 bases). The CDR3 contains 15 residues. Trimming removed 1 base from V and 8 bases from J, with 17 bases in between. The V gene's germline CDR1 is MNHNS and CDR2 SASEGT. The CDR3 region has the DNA TGTGCCAGCAGTGAAGTTGCGACAGGAAGATTAGAAGCTTTCTTT. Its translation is CASSEVATGRLEAFF.

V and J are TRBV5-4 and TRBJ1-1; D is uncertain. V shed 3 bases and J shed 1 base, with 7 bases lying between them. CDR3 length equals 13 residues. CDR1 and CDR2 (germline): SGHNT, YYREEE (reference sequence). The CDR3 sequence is CASSSQWNTEAFF. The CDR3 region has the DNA TGTGCCAGCAGCTCTCAGTGGAACACTGAAGCTTTCTTT.

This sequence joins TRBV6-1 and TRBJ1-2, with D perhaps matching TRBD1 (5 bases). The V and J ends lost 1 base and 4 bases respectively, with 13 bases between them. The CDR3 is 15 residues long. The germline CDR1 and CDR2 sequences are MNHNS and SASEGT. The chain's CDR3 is CASSEDGGNAYGYTF. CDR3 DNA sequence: TGTGCCAGCAGTGAAGATGGGGGGAACGCCTATGGCTACACCTTC.